These 2 T cell receptor beta chains share one sample of origin, sequenced in a study of T cells in Graves' hyperthyroidism and ophthalmopathy. Amplification yielded TCR beta CDR3 regions, with RNA transcripts as the source. RT-PCR in the first round (using the HTBI primer set) targeted the TCR CDR3. Using its own MiXCR run on the multiplex PCR reads, TCRdb lists one record per CDR3 protein. The sample lists approximately 380,000 distinct CDR3 sequences, roughly 18% occurring once. Sequences were obtained from blood. The source is a man aged 18 to 29 with Graves' ophthalmopathy.

This clonotype was observed a handful of times. This chain links TRBV3-1 with TRBJ2-1; no clear D. V lost 4 bases and J 1 base, leaving 17 bases between the germline ends. The length of the CDR3 is 17 residues. Per the germline V gene, CDR1 is LGHDT and CDR2 is YNNKEL (reference sequence). The CDR3 sequence is CASSLLSGVGSYNEQFF. The CDR3 DNA reads TGTGCCAGCAGCCTCCTGAGTGGGGTGGGGTCCTACAATGAGCAGTTCTTC.

This clonotype was recorded many times. CDR3 region: CASRQGQGTGELFF. CDR3 bases: TGTGCCAGTCGACAGGGTCAGGGCACCGGGGAGCTGTTTTTT. This rearrangement joins TRBV6-1 to TRBJ2-2; 7 positions match TRBD1. Germline V gives CDR1 MNHNS, CDR2 SASEGT. V shed 9 bases, J shed 4 bases, and the junction held 8 bases outside the gene matches. The CDR3 extends over 14 amino acids.